This T cell receptor (beta chain) was obtained from a study of response to subunit inactivated influenza vaccine. This clonotype has more than one count but fewer than ten. Deletions cut 0 bases from V and 3 bases from J, with 10 bases between. Germline V CDR1 and CDR2: SGHRS, YFSETQ. The CDR3 spans 15 residues. TCRdb used MiXCR to reprocess the RT-PCR reads, holding one entry per CDR3 protein. The repertoire has just under 550,000 distinct CDR3 sequences, approximately 24% of them found once; the top ten carry roughly 2.8%. This sample also belongs to another study, concerning T cells expressing NK-cell markers. As that report states: cDNA encoding TCR beta was synthesized via 5'RACE template switching incorporating UMIs.

This receptor was identified in a man in his fifties or sixties who received an inactivated influenza vaccine. Sample: CD4+ T cells sorted from PBMCs, taken 12 days after vaccination. The V call is TRBV5-1, the J call TRBJ2-1; possible D gene TRBD2, 5 bases. CDR3 DNA: TGCGCCAGCAGCTTGGGGCAGGACTTCTACAATGAGCAGTTCTTC. Its protein is CASSLGQDFYNEQFF.